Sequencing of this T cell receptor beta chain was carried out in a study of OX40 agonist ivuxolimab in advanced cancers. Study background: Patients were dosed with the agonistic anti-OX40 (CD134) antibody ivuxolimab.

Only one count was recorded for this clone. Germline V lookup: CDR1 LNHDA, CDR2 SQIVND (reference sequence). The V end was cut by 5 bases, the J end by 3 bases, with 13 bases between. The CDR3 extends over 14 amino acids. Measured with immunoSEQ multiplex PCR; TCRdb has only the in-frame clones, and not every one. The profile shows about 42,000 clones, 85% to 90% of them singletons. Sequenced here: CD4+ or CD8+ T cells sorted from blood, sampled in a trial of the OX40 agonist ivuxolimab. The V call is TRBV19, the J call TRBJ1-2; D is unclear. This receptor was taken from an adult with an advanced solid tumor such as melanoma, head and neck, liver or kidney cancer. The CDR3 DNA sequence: TGTGCCAGTAGTGGGGTCGACACCTACTATGGCTACACCTTC. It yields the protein CASSGVDTYYGYTF.